Each of the 26 T cell receptor beta chains below was sequenced from the same sample in a study of CD8+ T cells in alopecia areata (dated by TCRdb to the late 2010s). The method behind the library was the immunoSEQ multiplex PCR assay. RNA was extracted from all samples and reverse transcribed into cDNA, which served as template for TCR sequencing. This is the immuneACCESS table as TCRdb keeps it, with only in-frame sequences that have V and J called. A part of the clones is gone; compared with another copy, unresolved V genes explain less than half, and the rest is unexplained. Here the sample has roughly 100,000 clones; over 75% occur a single time. 8.5% to 14% of the sample goes to the ten largest clones. The treatment or condition tag for this specimen amounts to: oral pan-JAK inhibitor, 5-10 mg twice daily. This sample comprised CD8+ T cells sorted from blood, obtained at roughly week 30, from a patient treated with tofacitinib. The receptor source for this set is a human donor with alopecia areata.

The CDR3: CASRPPGQESYEQYF. CDR3 DNA: TGTGCCAGTAGACCGCCGGGACAGGAGTCCTACGAGCAGTACTTC. The V and J genes are TRBV19 and TRBJ2-7, with 8 bases identical to TRBD1. The J segment lost 1 base and the V segment lost 6 bases, leaving 8 bases of the junction unmatched. In germline, CDR1 is LNHDA, CDR2 SQIVND (reference sequence). The CDR3 length is 15 residues.

The chain joins TRBV27 to TRBJ1-2; D might be TRBD1 (5 bases). The CDR3 extends over 15 amino acids. V shed 2 bases and J shed 0 bases, with 10 bases lying between them. The V gene's germline CDR1 is MNHEY and CDR2 SMNVEV (reference sequence). The CDR3 nucleotides are TGTGCCAGCAGTTTAAGGGGACCGGCTAACTATGGCTACACCTTC. It is translated as CASSLRGPANYGYTF.

The chain links TRBV12-5 to TRBJ2-1; 10 nucleotides line up with TRBD2. Germline trimming cut 0 bases from V and 4 bases from J; bases unmatched to any gene: 6. This CDR3 is 17 amino acids long. CDR1 is LGHNT, CDR2 FRNRAP, per germline. The CDR3 nucleotides read TGTGCTAGTGGTTTGGTAGTAGCGGGAGGCTGGTACAATGAGCAGTTCTTC. It yields the protein CASGLVVAGGWYNEQFF.

V is TRBV18 and J is TRBJ2-5; D remains ambiguous. The germline V gene encodes CDR1 KGHSH and CDR2 LQKENI. This CDR3 region has 13 residues. The V end lost 2 bases, the J end lost 1 base, and 5 bases lay between the germline ends. DNA for the CDR3: TGTGCCAGCTCACCAGTCCCCCAAGAGACCCAGTACTTC. Its translation is CASSPVPQETQYF.

The V gene is TRBV28, the J gene TRBJ2-5, with D possibly matching TRBD2 (5 bases). V lost 2 bases and J 9 bases, leaving 13 bases between the germline ends. CDR3 length equals 13 residues. CDR1 is MDHEN and CDR2 is SYDVKM in the germline V gene. The CDR3 DNA reads as TGTGCCAGCAGTTTAGTCGGGGATCCCCCCCAGTACTTC. Encoded protein: CASSLVGDPPQYF.

CDR3 in DNA: TGCGCCAGCAGCCAAGAGGGGACAGGGTTGACTGAAGCTTTCTTT. Translation: CASSQEGTGLTEAFF. The rearrangement links TRBV4-1 to TRBJ1-1; TRBD1 aligns across 9 bases. The ends lost 0 bases at V and 5 bases at J; junction bases unmatched: 4. This CDR3 spans 15 amino acids. Germline V CDR1 and CDR2: MGHRA, YSYEKL.

This chain joins TRBV5-6 and TRBJ2-7, with TRBD2 as a possible D gene (6 bases). The CDR3 is 15 residues long. V was clipped by 0 bases and J by 3 bases, with 13 bases between them. The V gene's germline CDR1 is SGHDT and CDR2 YYEEEE. In DNA, the CDR3 is TGTGCCAGCAGCTTGGGCTTTGGAGGGCTCTACGAGCAGTACTTC. Translation: CASSLGFGGLYEQYF.

This clone has just a few counts. V usage is TRBV7-9 and J usage is TRBJ2-1; 7 bases map to TRBD2. The V segment lost 4 bases and the J segment 8 bases; nucleotides outside the gene matches: 2. CDR3 length: 12 residues. Germline values: CDR1 SEHNR, CDR2 FQNEAQ (reference sequence). CDR3 sequence (DNA): TGTGCCAGCAGCTCTAGCGGAGATGAGCAGTTCTTC. It translates to CASSSSGDEQFF. Using reference TRBV7-9 and TRBJ2-1 for the parts outside the CDR3, the full variable domain is DTGVSQNPRHKITKRGQNVTFRCDPISEHNRLYWYRQTLGQGPEFLTYFQNEAQLEKSRLLSDRFSAERPKGSFSTLEIQRTEQGDSAMYLCASSSSGDEQFFGPGTRLTVL.

The J gene is TRBJ1-2, the V gene TRBV30; no clear D gene. V was cut by 0 bases and J by 5 bases, with 10 bases left in between. The CDR3 is 13 residues long. Germline CDR1 reads GTSNPN; CDR2 reads SVGIG (reference sequence). The CDR3 loop is CAWSVWSEYGYTF. CDR3 nucleotides: TGTGCCTGGAGTGTATGGTCAGAGTATGGCTACACCTTC.

Remarks on this clone: Other DNA sequences of this sample code for an identical CDR3. V is TRBV4-1 and J is TRBJ1-2, with D possibly being TRBD1 (6 bases). The CDR3 has 11 residues. Germline loops: CDR1 MGHRA, CDR2 YSYEKL. Between the trimmed V and J ends, which lost 5 bases and 11 bases, there was a span of 12 bases. Here the CDR3 reads CASSTGQLYTF. CDR3 DNA: TGCGCCAGCAGCACGGGACAACTTTACACCTTC.

V is TRBV19 and J is TRBJ2-7, with a tentative D call TRBD1 (6 bases). The V gene's germline CDR1 is LNHDA and CDR2 SQIVND (reference sequence). V was cut by 5 bases and J by 7 bases, with 12 bases left in between. The CDR3 runs 12 residues. CDR3 bases: TGTGCCAGTAGTCTGACGACAGGTGAGCAGTACTTC. Translating it yields CASSLTTGEQYF.

This rearrangement joins TRBV4-1 to TRBJ2-1, with D unclear. Trimming left V 2 bases short and J 11 bases short, with 19 bases between. The germline CDR1 and CDR2 sequences are MGHRA and YSYEKL. The CDR3 is 15 amino acids. Written as DNA, the CDR3 is TGCGCCAGCAGCCAATCTGACGGCAGCGCTATACAGCAGTTCTTC. This codes for CASSQSDGSAIQQFF.

The V gene is TRBV7-9, the J gene TRBJ1-1, with a possible D match to TRBD1 (6 bases). The length of the CDR3 is 14 residues. Trimming took 4 bases from V and 2 from J, leaving 11 bases between them. Germline values: CDR1 SEHNR, CDR2 FQNEAQ (reference sequence). The DNA of the CDR3 is TGTGCCAGCAGCTCGACAGGCTTAAACACTGAAGCTTTCTTT. Protein sequence: CASSSTGLNTEAFF.

This sequence joins TRBV29-1 and TRBJ1-3; D unresolved. Per germline, CDR1 SQVTM and CDR2 ANQGSEA. Trimming took off 2 bases at V and 6 bases at J, with 11 bases between the two ends. This CDR3 is built from 13 residues. The CDR3 coding sequence is TGCAGCGTTGAATCTGAGGACGCAAACACCATATATTTT. It yields the protein CSVESEDANTIYF.

V is TRBV6-6 and J is TRBJ1-1; TRBD1 matches 8 bases. The CDR3 is 13 residues long. Germline CDR1 is MNHNY and CDR2 is SVGAGI (reference sequence). Trimming removed 6 bases from V and 3 bases from J; junction bases left unmatched: 3. The CDR3 nucleotides read TGTGCCAGCAGGGAGGGACAGGACACTGAAGCTTTCTTT. This sequence encodes CASREGQDTEAFF.

The V gene is TRBV19, the J gene TRBJ2-1; D not certain. CDR3 size: 16 residues. The germline gives CDR1 LNHDA, CDR2 SQIVND (reference sequence). V was shortened by 0 bases and J by 0 bases, with 9 bases between the two germline ends. Here the CDR3 DNA reads TGTGCCAGTAGTATAGAATTGTGGGACTCCTACAATGAGCAGTTCTTC. It yields the protein CASSIELWDSYNEQFF.

The rearrangement links TRBV4-1 to TRBJ2-1; 9 nucleotides line up with TRBD2. Germline V gives CDR1 MGHRA, CDR2 YSYEKL. V shed 8 bases and J 9 bases; nucleotides not matched to a gene: 11. This CDR3 region has 14 residues. CDR3 in amino acids: CASQVAGGPGEQFF. The CDR3, as DNA: TGCGCCAGCCAGGTGGCGGGAGGGCCGGGTGAGCAGTTCTTC.

The gene calls are TRBV29-1 and TRBJ2-7; 14 positions match TRBD2. The ends lost 6 bases at V and 2 bases at J; junction bases unmatched: 12. There are 17 residues in the CDR3. Per the germline V gene, CDR1 is SQVTM and CDR2 is ANQGSEA. The CDR3 DNA sequence: TGCAGCGTCCAGACTAGCGGGGGGGCCCTGGTCCCCTACGAGCAGTACTTC. It specifies CSVQTSGGALVPYEQYF.

The chain uses TRBV4-2 and TRBJ1-1; 8 bases agree with TRBD1. V lost 4 bases, J lost 4 bases, and 2 bases stayed unmatched. Germline CDR1 and CDR2: LGHNA and YNFKEQ. The CDR3 sequence is 13 residues long. CDR3 coding DNA: TGTGCCAGCAGCCTTACAGGGGGCACTGAAGCTTTCTTT. It codes for CASSLTGGTEAFF.

This chain joins TRBV29-1 and TRBJ2-7; 7 nucleotides match TRBD1. The CDR3 runs to 14 residues. Germline CDR1 SQVTM, CDR2 ANQGSEA. With 3 bases clipped from V and 0 bases from J, the junction kept 5 bases outside the gene matches. CDR3 amino acids: CSVEAGDSSYEQYF. The CDR3 DNA reads as TGCAGCGTTGAGGCAGGGGACAGCTCCTACGAGCAGTACTTC.

This chain connects TRBV19 to TRBJ2-3; maybe TRBD1 (6 bases). Trimming pared 4 bases from V and 5 bases from J, leaving 13 bases between. Germline-derived CDR1 and CDR2 are LNHDA and SQIVND (reference sequence). This CDR3 region has 14 residues. CDR3 DNA: TGTGCCAGTAGTACATCCTCAGGGGAAGATACGCAGTATTTT. It encodes CASSTSSGEDTQYF.

In nucleotides, the CDR3 is TGTGCCAGCAGCTGGGGAGGGACAGTCTACGAGCAGTACTTC. Translating it yields CASSWGGTVYEQYF. The chain employs TRBV5-5 and TRBJ2-7, with D perhaps being TRBD1 or TRBD2 (7 bases each). Germline lookup yields CDR1 SGHKS and CDR2 YYEKEE (reference sequence). The CDR3 extends over 14 amino acids. Trimming took 3 bases from V and 3 from J, leaving 13 bases between them.

Only a few counts were recorded for this clone. V is TRBV7-9 and J is TRBJ1-4, with 7 bases fitting TRBD1. CDR1 is SEHNR, CDR2 FQNEAQ, per germline (reference sequence). After removal of 7 bases from V and 6 bases from J, the junction contained 8 bases not matched to a gene. The CDR3 runs to 14 residues. The chain's CDR3 is CASNPTGRDEKLFF. CDR3 DNA sequence: TGTGCCAGCAACCCGACAGGGCGGGATGAAAAACTGTTTTTT.

The rearrangement uses TRBV4-1 and TRBJ2-7, with 10 nucleotides matching TRBD2. The length of the CDR3 is 15 residues. V lost 4 bases and J lost 7; bases outside the gene matches: 10. CDR1 and CDR2 from the germline V gene are MGHRA and YSYEKL. DNA for the CDR3: TGCGCCAGCAGCCTAAGGACTAGCGGTACGGGGGAGCAGTACTTC. Amino acids: CASSLRTSGTGEQYF.

This chain uses TRBV27 with TRBJ1-2, with D tentatively TRBD1 (5 bases). CDR1 is MNHEY, CDR2 SMNVEV, per germline (reference sequence). CDR3 length: 12 residues. V was trimmed by 8 bases and J by 8 bases, leaving 15 bases between them. For the CDR3, the DNA is TGTGCCAGCGGGCGACAGTCTGGGGGCTACACCTTC. Translating it yields CASGRQSGGYTF.

This clone has only one observation. The chain employs TRBV7-9 and TRBJ2-1; 7 positions match TRBD2. The CDR3 consists of 18 residues. The germline gives CDR1 SEHNR, CDR2 FQNEAQ (reference sequence). V lost 4 bases to trimming and J lost 0 bases; unmatched junction nucleotides: 12. CDR3: CASSYRSAGDLSYNEQFF. The DNA of the CDR3 is TGTGCCAGCAGCTATAGAAGTGCGGGAGACCTCTCCTACAATGAGCAGTTCTTC.